This record covers a single T cell receptor beta chain. Its antigen is still unknown. No per-base quality is available; no much larger clone lies one base away. To sequence the TCRbeta CDR3 region, genomic DNA was isolated from the sorted cells. TCRbeta CDR3 regions were sequenced using the immunoSEQ Assay. TCRdb re-hosts the immuneACCESS table, in-frame sequences only. Its copies lack some clones; in the studies checked, an unresolved V gene accounts for under half of them, and the cause for the rest is not known. This sample has about 94,000 clones in its table, and approximately 94% of those were observed once. The ten largest account for about 0.19% of the sample. The trial excluded patients who had a history of autoimmune disease or were on systemic immunosuppression. Peripheral blood for TCR sequencing was collected from all dose cohorts at baseline, on cycle 4 day 1, and on cycle 7 day 1. Samples came from an open-label, multicenter, first-in-human phase I dose-escalation trial of ivuxolimab. Adults with locally advanced or metastatic melanoma, renal cell carcinoma, hepatocellular carcinoma or head and neck squamous cell carcinoma were enrolled in the trial. CD4+ and CD8+ T cells were sorted separately from peripheral blood before TCR sequencing.

The data derive from a study of OX40 agonist ivuxolimab in advanced cancers. Notes on the research overall: Ivuxolimab was a fully human IgG2 agonistic monoclonal antibody targeting the costimulatory receptor OX40 (CD134). Intravenous ivuxolimab was administered to patients every 2 weeks at six dose levels: 0.01, 0.1, 0.3, 1.5, 3 and 10 mg/kg. Among the approximately 50 dose-escalation patients, around 19 had hepatocellular carcinoma, around 15 melanoma, 9 renal cell carcinoma and 9 head and neck cancer. A male proportion of 70% to 90% and a mean age of about 60 years, ranging from roughly 23 to 79, were recorded for the dose-escalation cohort. Prior anti-PD-1, anti-PD-L1 or anti-CTLA-4 therapy was permitted, and checkpoint inhibitors had been received by more than 35% of dose-escalation patients. Partial responses occurred in three dose-escalation patients: two with cutaneous melanoma and one with hepatocellular carcinoma. The purpose of peripheral TCRbeta sequencing was to test whether ivuxolimab changed TCR sequence diversity and led to clonal T-cell expansion. The paper covers the monotherapy dose-escalation part of the phase I ivuxolimab trial, which included N ≈ 54 patients. General study outcomes and caveats: After ivuxolimab, CD8+ T cells had more expanded clones than CD4+ T cells on average. Which antigens the clonally expanded peripheral T cells were specific for was not determined. Low levels of normalized T-cell clonal expansion were also seen in some patients who did not respond. At doses from 0.1 to 3.0 mg/kg, clonal expansion was seen in both CD4+ and CD8+ blood T cells between baseline and week 6. In partial responders in the 0.1-3.0 mg/kg groups, normalized peripheral clonal expansion was found to be among the lowest, especially among CD8+ T cells.

CDR1 SGHRS and CDR2 YFSETQ were looked up in the germline V gene. V lost 0 bases and J lost 0 bases; the stretch between them is 10 bases long. Including cysteine and phenylalanine, the CDR3 has 15 amino acids. Only the CDR3 DNA stays, 45 bases, in frame from base 1. Sample: CD4+ or CD8+ T cells sorted from blood, taken in a trial of the OX40 agonist ivuxolimab. The sequence was obtained from an adult with an advanced solid tumor such as melanoma, head and neck, liver or kidney cancer. This chain is built from TRBV5-1 and TRBJ2-7, with a weak D call of TRBD1 (6 bases match). CDR3 region: CASSLDRALSYEQYF. The nucleotides are TGCGCCAGCAGCTTGGACAGGGCCCTCTCCTACGAGCAGTACTTC. Where the CDR3 stops, the reference TRBV5-1 and TRBJ2-7 genes take over; the full variable domain is KAGVTQTPRYLIKTRGQQVTLSCSPISGHRSVSWYQQTPGQGLQFLFEYFSETQRNKGNFPGRFSGRQFSNSRSEMNVSTLELGDSALYLCASSLDRALSYEQYFGPGTRLTVT.